These T cell receptor beta chains were read from a single sample in a study of CD4 T cell repertoires in COVID-19. Some clones are missing from TCRdb's copy, which holds only in-frame ones; the method was immunoSEQ multiplex PCR. The sample consists of 70,000 to 95,000 clones, under 90% of them appearing once. The sequences come from CD4+ T cells from peripheral blood, collected after recovery from COVID-19. The origin of the receptors is a human donor who had COVID-19. Each CDR3 is given with its conserved first and last residue. Each record gives: D gene, CDR3 length, V gene, J gene, clone size, CDR3 protein, CDR3 DNA. A D gene is named only where the DNA matches it firmly. Clone size, where shown, is once, few, many, or a class for clones that have expanded.

>.|16|TRBV24-1|TRBJ2-3|.
CATSDPLVGDTDTQYF
TGTGCCACCAGTGATCCACTAGTGGGGGACACAGATACGCAGTATTTT
>.|16|TRBV21-1|TRBJ2-7|.
CASSNRDGRTSYEQYF
TGTGCCAGCAGCAATAGGGACGGGAGGACCTCCTACGAGCAGTACTTC
>.|13|TRBV6-5|TRBJ2-7|.
CASNLGPNYEQYF
TGTGCCAGCAACTTAGGTCCCAACTACGAGCAGTACTTC
>TRBD1|15|TRBV6-1|TRBJ1-4|.
CASSEAGAGGEKLFF
TGTGCCAGCAGTGAAGCCGGGGCAGGGGGAGAAAAACTGTTTTTT
>.|18|TRBV5-1|TRBJ1-6|.
CASSSGRGDNSYNSPLHF
TGCGCCAGCAGCTCCGGCCGGGGGGACAACTCCTATAATTCACCCCTCCACTTT
>.|14|TRBV25-1|TRBJ1-5|.
CASSGRQGNQPQHF
TGTGCCAGCAGTGGGCGGCAGGGGAATCAGCCCCAGCATTTT
>.|14|TRBV7-9|TRBJ2-1|.
CASSRQASENEQFF
TGTGCCAGCAGCCGACAGGCTAGCGAGAATGAGCAGTTCTTC
>.|14|TRBV9|TRBJ1-3|few
CASSTGSAGNTIYF
TGTGCCAGCAGCACAGGTTCTGCTGGAAACACCATATATTTT
>TRBD1|17|TRBV18|TRBJ1-4|.
CASATMTGGRTNEKLFF
TGTGCCAGCGCCACTATGACAGGGGGCCGGACTAATGAAAAACTGTTTTTT
>.|15|TRBV5-6|TRBJ2-4|.
CASSLDPKAKNIQYF
TGTGCCAGCAGCTTGGATCCGAAAGCCAAAAACATTCAGTACTTC
>.|16|TRBV5-4|TRBJ2-5|.
CASSLEATPKGETQYF
TGTGCCAGCAGCTTGGAGGCGACACCAAAAGGAGAGACCCAGTACTTC
>.|14|TRBV28|TRBJ1-1|.
CASSQGGGHAEAFF
TGTGCCAGCAGCCAGGGAGGGGGACACGCTGAAGCTTTCTTT
>TRBD1|14|TRBV6-6|TRBJ1-5|few
CASSPQGARQPQHF
TGTGCCAGCAGCCCCCAGGGGGCCCGGCAGCCCCAGCATTTT
>.|17|TRBV25-1|TRBJ2-1|.
CASSESPGRPGSVEQFF
TGTGCCAGCAGTGAATCCCCGGGTAGGCCCGGGTCGGTTGAGCAGTTCTTC
>TRBD2|17|TRBV19|TRBJ2-5|.
CASSPQRTSGGQETQYF
TGTGCCAGTAGTCCTCAGAGGACTAGCGGGGGGCAAGAGACCCAGTACTTC
>.|13|TRBV28|TRBJ2-2|once
CASSSSNTGELFF
TGTGCCAGCAGTAGCAGTAACACCGGGGAGCTGTTTTTT
>TRBD1|11|TRBV18|TRBJ2-7|.
CASSTGGEQYF
TGTGCCAGCTCTACAGGGGGCGAGCAGTACTTC
>.|13|TRBV5-4|TRBJ2-1|.
CASSPGLYNEQFF
TGTGCCAGCAGCCCGGGCCTCTACAATGAGCAGTTCTTC